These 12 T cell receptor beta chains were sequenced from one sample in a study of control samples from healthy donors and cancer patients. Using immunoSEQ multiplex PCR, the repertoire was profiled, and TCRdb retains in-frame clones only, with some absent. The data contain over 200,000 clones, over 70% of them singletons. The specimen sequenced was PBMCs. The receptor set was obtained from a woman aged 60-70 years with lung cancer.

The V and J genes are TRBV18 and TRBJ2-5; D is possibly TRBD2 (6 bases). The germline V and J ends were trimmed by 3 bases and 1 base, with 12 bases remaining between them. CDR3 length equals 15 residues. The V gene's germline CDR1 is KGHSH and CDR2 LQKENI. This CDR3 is CASSPASASQETQYF. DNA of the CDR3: TGTGCCAGCTCACCGGCTAGCGCTAGCCAAGAGACCCAGTACTTC.

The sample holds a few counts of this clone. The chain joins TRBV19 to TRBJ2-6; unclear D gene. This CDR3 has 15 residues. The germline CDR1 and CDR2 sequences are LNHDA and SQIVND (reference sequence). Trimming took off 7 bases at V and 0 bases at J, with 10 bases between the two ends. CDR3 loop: CASTDLGSGANVLTF. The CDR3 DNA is TGTGCCAGTACCGACCTTGGCTCTGGGGCCAACGTCCTGACTTTC. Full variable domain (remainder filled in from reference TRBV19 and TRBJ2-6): DGGITQSPKYLFRKEGQNVTLSCEQNLNHDAMYWYRQDPGQGLRLIYYSQIVNDFQKGDIAEGYSVSREKKESFPLTVTSAQKNPTAFYLCASTDLGSGANVLTFGAGSRLTVL.

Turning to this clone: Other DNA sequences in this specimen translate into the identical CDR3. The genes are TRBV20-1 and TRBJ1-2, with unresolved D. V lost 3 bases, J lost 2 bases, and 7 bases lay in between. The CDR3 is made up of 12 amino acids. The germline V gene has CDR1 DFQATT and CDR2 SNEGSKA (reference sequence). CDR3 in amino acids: CSASPGNYGYTF. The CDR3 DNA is TGCAGTGCTAGTCCGGGGAACTATGGCTACACCTTC.

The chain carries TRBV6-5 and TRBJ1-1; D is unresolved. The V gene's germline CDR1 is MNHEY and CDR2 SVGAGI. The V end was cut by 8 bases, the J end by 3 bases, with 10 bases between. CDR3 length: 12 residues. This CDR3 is CASQRIDTEAFF. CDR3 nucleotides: TGTGCCAGCCAGCGGATCGACACTGAAGCTTTCTTT.

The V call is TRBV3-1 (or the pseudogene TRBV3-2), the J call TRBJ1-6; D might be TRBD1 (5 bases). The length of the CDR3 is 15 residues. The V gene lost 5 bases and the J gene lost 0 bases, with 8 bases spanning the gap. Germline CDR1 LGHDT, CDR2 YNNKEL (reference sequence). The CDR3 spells CASSSGSSYNSPLHF. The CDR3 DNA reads TGTGCCAGCAGCTCAGGGAGCTCCTATAATTCACCCCTCCACTTT.

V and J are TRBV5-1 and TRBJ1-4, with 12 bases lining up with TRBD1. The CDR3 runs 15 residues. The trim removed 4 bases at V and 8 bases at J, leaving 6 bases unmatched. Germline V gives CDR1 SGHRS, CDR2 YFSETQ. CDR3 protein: CASSASGTGGEKLFF. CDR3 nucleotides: TGCGCCAGCAGCGCTTCCGGGACAGGGGGCGAAAAACTGTTTTTT.

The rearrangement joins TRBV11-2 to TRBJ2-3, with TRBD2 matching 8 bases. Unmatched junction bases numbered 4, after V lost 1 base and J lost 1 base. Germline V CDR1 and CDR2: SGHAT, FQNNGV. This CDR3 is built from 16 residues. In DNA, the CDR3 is TGTGCCAGCAGCTTAGTTTTTAGCGGGGGCACAGATACGCAGTATTTT. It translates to CASSLVFSGGTDTQYF.

The CDR3 nucleotides read TGTGCCAGCAGTCGGGTAGGCACTGAAGCTTTCTTT. Translating it yields CASSRVGTEAFF. The J gene is TRBJ1-1, the V gene TRBV27, with unresolved D. Germline V gene lookup returns CDR1 MNHEY and CDR2 SMNVEV (reference sequence). Deletions cut 5 bases from V and 4 bases from J, with 8 bases between. CDR3 length: 12 amino acids.

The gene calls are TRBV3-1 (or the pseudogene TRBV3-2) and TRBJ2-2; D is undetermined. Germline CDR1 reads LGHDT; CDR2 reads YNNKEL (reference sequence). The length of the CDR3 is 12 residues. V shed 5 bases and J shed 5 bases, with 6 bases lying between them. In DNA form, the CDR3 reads TGTGCCAGCAGCTTCCTTACCGGGGAGCTGTTTTTT. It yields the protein CASSFLTGELFF.

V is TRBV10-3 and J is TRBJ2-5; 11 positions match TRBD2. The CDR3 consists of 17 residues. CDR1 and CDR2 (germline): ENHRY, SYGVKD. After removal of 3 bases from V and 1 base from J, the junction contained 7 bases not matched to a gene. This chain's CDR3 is CAISEGRSGGAQETQYF. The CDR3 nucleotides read TGTGCCATCAGTGAAGGGCGTAGCGGGGGGGCCCAAGAGACCCAGTACTTC.

Here the CDR3 DNA reads TGTGCCACCAGGCAAATAGGTAATTTCTACGAGCAGTACTTC. Amino acids: CATRQIGNFYEQYF. The V and J genes are TRBV15 and TRBJ2-7; D gene uncertain. Germline-derived CDR1 and CDR2 are LNHNV and YYDKDF (reference sequence). V was pared by 6 bases and J by 3 bases, with 15 bases between. This CDR3 comprises 14 residues.

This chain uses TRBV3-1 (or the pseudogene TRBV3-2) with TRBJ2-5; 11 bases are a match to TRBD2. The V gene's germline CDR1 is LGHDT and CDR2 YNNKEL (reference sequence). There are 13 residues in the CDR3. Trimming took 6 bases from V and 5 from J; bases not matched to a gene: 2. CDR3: CASSSSGRETQYF. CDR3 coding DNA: TGTGCCAGCAGTTCTAGCGGGAGGGAGACCCAGTACTTC.